Listed below are T cell receptor beta chains from one sample, sequenced in a study of metastatic and nonmetastatic thyroid tumors. Using MiXCR, TCRdb re-called clones from the PCR reads. The data hold over 30,000 clones, with under 20% observed a single time. Sequenced: tumor tissue. Source of these receptors: a female donor with papillary thyroid cancer or a benign thyroid nodule (not recorded which). Some clones in this sample may be carry-over from other donors' samples. Each CDR3 is given with its conserved first and last residue. Fields, in order: D gene, clone size, J gene, V gene, CDR3 DNA, CDR3 protein. The D gene is left open where the match is weak. Only some rows state a clone size, as once, few, many or a class for expanded clones.

d_gene: NA
abundance: many
j_gene: TRBJ2-2
v_gene: TRBV7-3
CDR3nt: TGTGCCAGCAGCTTAACGGGTTACAGGGAATCGCACGGGGAGCTGTTTTTT
CDR3aa: CASSLTGYRESHGELFF

d_gene: TRBD2
abundance: NA
j_gene: TRBJ2-5
v_gene: TRBV4-3
CDR3nt: TGCGCCAGCAGTCCGGTAGCGGGGCCCCAAGAGACCCAGTACTTC
CDR3aa: CASSPVAGPQETQYF

d_gene: NA
abundance: many
j_gene: TRBJ1-1
v_gene: TRBV11-3
CDR3nt: TGTGCCAGCAGCCCCCGGCCTTGGGGAGAAGCTTTCTTT
CDR3aa: CASSPRPWGEAFF

d_gene: NA
abundance: NA
j_gene: TRBJ1-1
v_gene: TRBV9
CDR3nt: TGTGCCAGCAGCGTAGAACAGGGAGGTGAAGCTTTCTTT
CDR3aa: CASSVEQGGEAFF

d_gene: TRBD2
abundance: many
j_gene: TRBJ2-7
v_gene: TRBV7-2
CDR3nt: TGTGCCAGCAGCTCCGGGACTAGCGGGAGACCCCTCCGTAAGCAGTACTTC
CDR3aa: CASSSGTSGRPLRKQYF

d_gene: NA
abundance: few
j_gene: TRBJ1-2
v_gene: TRBV20-1
CDR3nt: TGCAGTGCTAGAGATCAAGGGAACTATGGCTACACCTTC
CDR3aa: CSARDQGNYGYTF

d_gene: TRBD2
abundance: NA
j_gene: TRBJ2-3
v_gene: TRBV7-3
CDR3nt: TGTGCCAGCAGCCCAAATGGCGGGAGGTGGGATACGCAGTATTTT
CDR3aa: CASSPNGGRWDTQYF

d_gene: NA
abundance: many
j_gene: TRBJ2-7
v_gene: TRBV5-4
CDR3nt: TGTGCCAGCAGCTCCGACACTCCCTACGAGCAGTACTTC
CDR3aa: CASSSDTPYEQYF

d_gene: NA
abundance: many
j_gene: TRBJ1-5
v_gene: TRBV19
CDR3nt: TGTGCCAGTAGTCTTGACAGAAATCAGCCCCAGCATTTT
CDR3aa: CASSLDRNQPQHF

d_gene: NA
abundance: NA
j_gene: TRBJ2-6
v_gene: TRBV5-1
CDR3nt: TGCGCCAGCAGCTCCCTCTTGTCTGGGGCCAACGTCCTGACTTTC
CDR3aa: CASSSLLSGANVLTF

d_gene: NA
abundance: few
j_gene: TRBJ1-5
v_gene: TRBV6-1
CDR3nt: TGTGCATGCGGGGATTCGCATCAGCCCCAGCATTTT
CDR3aa: CACGDSHQPQHF

d_gene: TRBD1
abundance: NA
j_gene: TRBJ1-5
v_gene: TRBV11-2
CDR3nt: TGTGCCAGCAGCTTGGACAGGGATCAGCCCCAGCATTTT
CDR3aa: CASSLDRDQPQHF

d_gene: NA
abundance: NA
j_gene: TRBJ1-1
v_gene: TRBV6-1
CDR3nt: TGTGCCAGCAACGGGGCGGGGAGCACTGAAGCTTTCTTT
CDR3aa: CASNGAGSTEAFF

d_gene: TRBD1
abundance: many
j_gene: TRBJ2-2
v_gene: TRBV12-5
CDR3nt: TGTGCTAGTGGTAAAGGGACAGGTTCGAACACCGGGGAGCTGTTTTTT
CDR3aa: CASGKGTGSNTGELFF

d_gene: TRBD1
abundance: many
j_gene: TRBJ2-3
v_gene: TRBV20-1
CDR3nt: TGCAGTGCTAGAGGCTCCGGACAGGGGGGGACTAGCACAGATACGCAGTATTTT
CDR3aa: CSARGSGQGGTSTDTQYF

d_gene: NA
abundance: many
j_gene: TRBJ2-3
v_gene: TRBV5-1
CDR3nt: TGCGCCAGCAGCAAGGGGGGTAGAACAGATACGCAGTATTTT
CDR3aa: CASSKGGRTDTQYF

d_gene: NA
abundance: few
j_gene: TRBJ1-2
v_gene: TRBV28
CDR3nt: TGTGCCAGCAGAACGAACTATGGCTACACCTTC
CDR3aa: CASRTNYGYTF

d_gene: TRBD1
abundance: few
j_gene: TRBJ1-2
v_gene: TRBV27
CDR3nt: TGTGCCACCCTGGACAGGGTAAGGTGTTGCTACACCTTC
CDR3aa: CATLDRVRCCYTF

d_gene: TRBD2
abundance: many
j_gene: TRBJ2-5
v_gene: TRBV4-3
CDR3nt: TGCGCCAGCAGCCAAGAGAGTCTAGCGGGGGAGACCCAGTACTTC
CDR3aa: CASSQESLAGETQYF

d_gene: TRBD1
abundance: many
j_gene: TRBJ1-1
v_gene: TRBV6-2/TRBV6-3
CDR3nt: TGTGCCAGCAAACGCGGGGACAGAGAAAACACTGAAGCTTTCTTT
CDR3aa: CASKRGDRENTEAFF

d_gene: TRBD1
abundance: NA
j_gene: TRBJ1-1
v_gene: TRBV6-2/TRBV6-3
CDR3nt: TGTGCCAGCAGTTACTCGCGGACAGGGAGTACTGAAGCTTTCTTT
CDR3aa: CASSYSRTGSTEAFF

d_gene: TRBD1
abundance: many
j_gene: TRBJ1-2
v_gene: TRBV29-1
CDR3nt: TGCAGCGTGGCGGACAGGAACTATGGCTACACCTTC
CDR3aa: CSVADRNYGYTF

d_gene: NA
abundance: NA
j_gene: TRBJ1-1
v_gene: TRBV30
CDR3nt: TGTGCCTGGAGTTCACAGGGTCCCGCTGAAGCTTTCTTT
CDR3aa: CAWSSQGPAEAFF

d_gene: TRBD2
abundance: many
j_gene: TRBJ2-1
v_gene: TRBV9
CDR3nt: TGTGCCAGCAGCGTAGGTGGACTAGCCTCAACTAATGAGCAGTTCTTC
CDR3aa: CASSVGGLASTNEQFF

d_gene: NA
abundance: NA
j_gene: TRBJ1-5
v_gene: TRBV28
CDR3nt: TGTGCCAGCAGTTTTGGGGGGAATCAGCCCCAGCATTTT
CDR3aa: CASSFGGNQPQHF

d_gene: NA
abundance: NA
j_gene: TRBJ2-1
v_gene: TRBV20-1
CDR3nt: TGCAGTGGCACGCGGGGGCACGATGAGCAGTTCTTC
CDR3aa: CSGTRGHDEQFF

d_gene: TRBD1
abundance: many
j_gene: TRBJ1-6
v_gene: TRBV5-1
CDR3nt: TGCGCCAGCGGGACTGAAACAGGGGGCGCGGGGTCACCCCTCCACTTT
CDR3aa: CASGTETGGAGSPLHF

d_gene: TRBD1
abundance: NA
j_gene: TRBJ2-2
v_gene: TRBV5-4
CDR3nt: TGTGCCAGCAGCTCGGTCCGGACAGGAGCCCAGGGGAACACCGGGGAGCTGTTTTTT
CDR3aa: CASSSVRTGAQGNTGELFF

d_gene: NA
abundance: many
j_gene: TRBJ2-1
v_gene: TRBV28
CDR3nt: TGTGCCAGCAGTGCAGAAGGGTCTGAGCAGTTCTTC
CDR3aa: CASSAEGSEQFF

d_gene: NA
abundance: many
j_gene: TRBJ1-6
v_gene: TRBV4-1
CDR3nt: TGCGCCAGCAGCCAAGATATCAGGACTCAATATAATTCACCCCTCCACTTT
CDR3aa: CASSQDIRTQYNSPLHF

d_gene: NA
abundance: NA
j_gene: TRBJ2-3
v_gene: TRBV20-1
CDR3nt: TGCAGTGCTAGTCCCTACTCCCCAGGATCCCTCTGGGGAGATACGCAGTATTTT
CDR3aa: CSASPYSPGSLWGDTQYF

d_gene: NA
abundance: many
j_gene: TRBJ2-3
v_gene: TRBV10-3
CDR3nt: TGTGCCATCAGAGGAGAGGAATCTAGCACAGATACGCAGTATTTT
CDR3aa: CAIRGEESSTDTQYF

d_gene: TRBD2
abundance: many
j_gene: TRBJ2-7
v_gene: TRBV7-2
CDR3nt: TGTGCCAGCAGCTTAGGCGGGGGGACCCACGAGCAGTACTTC
CDR3aa: CASSLGGGTHEQYF

d_gene: NA
abundance: medium-sized
j_gene: TRBJ2-7
v_gene: TRBV27
CDR3nt: TGTGCCAGCAGCCCGACAGTAGTGGGCTACGAGCAGTACTTC
CDR3aa: CASSPTVVGYEQYF

d_gene: TRBD1
abundance: many
j_gene: TRBJ1-2
v_gene: TRBV15
CDR3nt: TGTGCCACCTCGACCGGGACAGGGGGCAGCTATGGCTACACCTTC
CDR3aa: CATSTGTGGSYGYTF

d_gene: NA
abundance: NA
j_gene: TRBJ1-1
v_gene: TRBV4-2
CDR3nt: TGTGCCAGCAGCCAAGATGAGGGAGGAAACACTGAAGCTTTCTTT
CDR3aa: CASSQDEGGNTEAFF

d_gene: NA
abundance: NA
j_gene: TRBJ1-2
v_gene: TRBV3-1
CDR3nt: TGTGCCAGCAGCCAAGATCTGAGGGACCCGAGGGGCGGCTACACCTTC
CDR3aa: CASSQDLRDPRGGYTF

d_gene: NA
abundance: many
j_gene: TRBJ1-5
v_gene: TRBV11-2
CDR3nt: TGTGCCAGCAGCCTCCCGGGCGGTGTAGGGGGTCAGCCCCAGCATTTT
CDR3aa: CASSLPGGVGGQPQHF

d_gene: TRBD1
abundance: many
j_gene: TRBJ2-2
v_gene: TRBV20-1
CDR3nt: TGCAGTGCCTTGGACAGGACGAACACCGGGGAGCTGTTTTTT
CDR3aa: CSALDRTNTGELFF

d_gene: TRBD2
abundance: many
j_gene: TRBJ2-5
v_gene: TRBV10-2
CDR3nt: TGCGCCAGCAGTGAGTCCCGGGGGGGTCCAGAGACCCAGTACTTC
CDR3aa: CASSESRGGPETQYF

d_gene: NA
abundance: many
j_gene: TRBJ2-3
v_gene: TRBV24-1
CDR3nt: TGTGCCACCAGTGACCCCCGAGGAGCAGATACGCAGTATTTT
CDR3aa: CATSDPRGADTQYF

d_gene: TRBD2
abundance: NA
j_gene: TRBJ2-1
v_gene: TRBV18
CDR3nt: TGTGCCAGCTCACCTAGCGGGAGGGCCCTCAACGAGCAGTTCTTC
CDR3aa: CASSPSGRALNEQFF

d_gene: NA
abundance: few
j_gene: TRBJ2-3
v_gene: TRBV6-1
CDR3nt: TGTGCCATCTCGAGGGGGGCGCAGTATTTT
CDR3aa: CAISRGAQYF

d_gene: NA
abundance: many
j_gene: TRBJ2-7
v_gene: TRBV4-2
CDR3nt: TGTGCCAGCAGCCAAGATAGAGAGCGTGTAGGCGAGCAGTACTTC
CDR3aa: CASSQDRERVGEQYF

d_gene: TRBD1
abundance: many
j_gene: TRBJ1-4
v_gene: TRBV20-1
CDR3nt: TGCAGTGCCGTCCCGGGACAGGGTAGCGGCGAAAAACTGTTTTTT
CDR3aa: CSAVPGQGSGEKLFF

d_gene: NA
abundance: many
j_gene: TRBJ2-5
v_gene: TRBV11-3
CDR3nt: TGTGCCAGCAGCTTAGGGGATCCGGAGACCCAGTACTTC
CDR3aa: CASSLGDPETQYF

d_gene: NA
abundance: many
j_gene: TRBJ1-5
v_gene: TRBV7-2
CDR3nt: TGTGCCAGCAGCTTCAGCCACAATCAGCCCCAGCATTTT
CDR3aa: CASSFSHNQPQHF

d_gene: TRBD1
abundance: few
j_gene: TRBJ2-5
v_gene: TRBV12-5
CDR3nt: TGTGCTAGTGAACTAAGGGGGCTCCTCCAAGAGACCCAGTACTTC
CDR3aa: CASELRGLLQETQYF

d_gene: TRBD1
abundance: many
j_gene: TRBJ1-1
v_gene: TRBV18
CDR3nt: TGTGCCAGCTCACCCCCACAGGGGACAAGCCTTGAAGCTTTCTTT
CDR3aa: CASSPPQGTSLEAFF

d_gene: TRBD2
abundance: NA
j_gene: TRBJ2-7
v_gene: TRBV2
CDR3nt: TGTGCCAGCAGCGGACTAGTCCCGACCTACGAGCAGTACTTC
CDR3aa: CASSGLVPTYEQYF

d_gene: NA
abundance: many
j_gene: TRBJ2-3
v_gene: TRBV29-1
CDR3nt: TGCAGCGTTAAGGGGGGCCTCAGCACAGATACGCAGTATTTT
CDR3aa: CSVKGGLSTDTQYF

d_gene: NA
abundance: many
j_gene: TRBJ2-3
v_gene: TRBV9
CDR3nt: TGTGCCAGCAGCGTAGATTCAGTTGGATATATAGATACGCAGTATTTT
CDR3aa: CASSVDSVGYIDTQYF

d_gene: TRBD1
abundance: many
j_gene: TRBJ2-7
v_gene: TRBV6-1
CDR3nt: TGTGCCAGCAGCGTACAGGGGGCGAGGGAGCAGTACTTC
CDR3aa: CASSVQGAREQYF

d_gene: TRBD1
abundance: many
j_gene: TRBJ1-1
v_gene: TRBV10-3
CDR3nt: TGTGCCATCAGAGAACCGGGACAGGGGAACACTGAAGCTTTCTTT
CDR3aa: CAIREPGQGNTEAFF

d_gene: NA
abundance: NA
j_gene: TRBJ1-2
v_gene: TRBV4-3
CDR3nt: TGCGCCAGCAGCCAAGCCCGCGGGACTATCAACTATGGCTACACCTTC
CDR3aa: CASSQARGTINYGYTF

d_gene: NA
abundance: NA
j_gene: TRBJ2-3
v_gene: TRBV7-6
CDR3nt: TGTGCCAGCAGCGGAGGGACAACAGATACGCAGTATTTT
CDR3aa: CASSGGTTDTQYF

d_gene: NA
abundance: few
j_gene: TRBJ2-1
v_gene: TRBV6-5
CDR3nt: TGTGCCAGCAGTTACTACAGGGAAATAGGATGCAATGAGCAGTTCTTC
CDR3aa: CASSYYREIGCNEQFF

d_gene: TRBD1
abundance: many
j_gene: TRBJ1-1
v_gene: TRBV12-3/TRBV12-4
CDR3nt: TGTGCCAGCAACCAGGGGGTTGCTGAAGCTTTCTTT
CDR3aa: CASNQGVAEAFF

d_gene: NA
abundance: many
j_gene: TRBJ2-7
v_gene: TRBV5-5
CDR3nt: TGTGCCAGCAGCTTGCCGGGACGGAGCCCCGAACAGTACTTC
CDR3aa: CASSLPGRSPEQYF

d_gene: NA
abundance: many
j_gene: TRBJ1-1
v_gene: TRBV6-1
CDR3nt: TGTGCCAGCAGTGAGGGTGGGACGATATGGACTGAAGCTTTCTTT
CDR3aa: CASSEGGTIWTEAFF